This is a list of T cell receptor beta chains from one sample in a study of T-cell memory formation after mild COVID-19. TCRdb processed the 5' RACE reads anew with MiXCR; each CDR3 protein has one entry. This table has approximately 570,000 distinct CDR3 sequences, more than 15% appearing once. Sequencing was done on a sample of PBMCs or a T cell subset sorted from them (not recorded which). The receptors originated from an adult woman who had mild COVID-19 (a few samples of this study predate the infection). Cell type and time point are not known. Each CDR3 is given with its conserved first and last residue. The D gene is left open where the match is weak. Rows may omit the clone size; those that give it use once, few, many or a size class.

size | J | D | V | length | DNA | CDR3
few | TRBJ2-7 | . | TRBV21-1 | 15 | TGTGCCAGCAGCAAAGGAGGGACAGCTTTGTACGAGCAGTACTTC | CASSKGGTALYEQYF
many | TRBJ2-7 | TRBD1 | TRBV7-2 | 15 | TGTGCCAGCAGCTCAACTGGGGACAGGGGGCGTGAGCAGTACTTC | CASSSTGDRGREQYF
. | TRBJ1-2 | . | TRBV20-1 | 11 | TGCAGGTCTCCGGGAGAGGGTGGCTACACCTTC | CRSPGEGGYTF
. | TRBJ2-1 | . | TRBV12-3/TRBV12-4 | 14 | TGTGCCAGCAGGTTCTCCCATGGCCGGGATGAGCAGTTCTTC | CASRFSHGRDEQFF
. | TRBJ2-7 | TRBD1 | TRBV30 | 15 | TGTGCCTGGGGGCTTTACCGGGACAGGGCCTACGAGCAGTACTTC | CAWGLYRDRAYEQYF
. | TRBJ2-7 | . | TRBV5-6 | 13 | TGTGCCAGCAGCTTGCGGCCGCCCTACGAGCAGTACTTC | CASSLRPPYEQYF
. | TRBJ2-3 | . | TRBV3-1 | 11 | TGTGCCAGCAGCTATCGAGATACGCAGTATTTT | CASSYRDTQYF
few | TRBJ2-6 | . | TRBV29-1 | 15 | TGCAGCGGAGGACAGGGAGGGTCTGGGGCCAACGTCCTGACTTTC | CSGGQGGSGANVLTF
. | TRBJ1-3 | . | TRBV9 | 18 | TGTGCCAGCAGCCCTTTCGCAGGGAATTTAATATCTGGAAACACCATATATTTT | CASSPFAGNLISGNTIYF
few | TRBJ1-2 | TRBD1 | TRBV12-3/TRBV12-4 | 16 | TGTGCCAGCACCCATTTGGGGGGACAGAGAAACTATGGCTACACCTTC | CASTHLGGQRNYGYTF
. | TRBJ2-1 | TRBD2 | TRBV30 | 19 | TGTGCCTGGAACGGTGGGGAGAAGCGGGAGGAAGGATCCTACAATGAGCAGTTCTTC | CAWNGGEKREEGSYNEQFF
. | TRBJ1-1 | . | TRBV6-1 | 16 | TGTGCCAGCAGTGAAATCACAGGGTTGTTGAACACTGAAGCTTTCTTT | CASSEITGLLNTEAFF
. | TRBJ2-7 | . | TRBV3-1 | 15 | TGTGCCAGCAGCCCCGGATATAACGCCTTGTGGGAGCAGTACTTC | CASSPGYNALWEQYF
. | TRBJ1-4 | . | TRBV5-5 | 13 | TGTGCCAGCAGAGCCGATGGAGACGAAAAACTGTTTTTT | CASRADGDEKLFF
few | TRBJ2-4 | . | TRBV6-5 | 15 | TGTGCCAGCAGTTACACCTCCGGACCGGCCAACATTCAGTACTTC | CASSYTSGPANIQYF
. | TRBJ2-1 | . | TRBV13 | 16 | TGTGCCAGCAGCTTTGGGAGAGGGAGCTCCTACAATGAGCAGTTCTTC | CASSFGRGSSYNEQFF
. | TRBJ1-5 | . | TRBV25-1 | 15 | TGTGCCAGCAGCTCAGGGGTTCTTAGCAATCAGCCCCAGCATTTT | CASSSGVLSNQPQHF
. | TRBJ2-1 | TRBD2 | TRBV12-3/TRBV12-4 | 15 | TGTGCCAGCAGTTTCGGGACGGGGGGGTACAATGAGCAGTTCTTC | CASSFGTGGYNEQFF
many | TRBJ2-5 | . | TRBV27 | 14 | TGTGCCAGCAGTTTATGGGTCGGCCAAGAGACCCAGTACTTC | CASSLWVGQETQYF
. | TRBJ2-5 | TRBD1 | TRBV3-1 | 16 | TGTGCCAGCAGCCAAGGGAGGACAGGAGCTGGCGAGACCCAGTACTTC | CASSQGRTGAGETQYF
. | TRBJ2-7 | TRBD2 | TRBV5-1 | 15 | TGCGCCAGCAGCTTGATAGCGGGCGGATCCTACGAGCAGTACTTC | CASSLIAGGSYEQYF
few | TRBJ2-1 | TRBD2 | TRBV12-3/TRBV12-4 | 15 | TGTGCCAGCAGGGAACCTAGCGGGGGATCCAATGAGCAGTTCTTC | CASREPSGGSNEQFF
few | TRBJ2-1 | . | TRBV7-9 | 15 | TGTGCCAGCAGCTGCTTGGGGGAGACATGCAATGAGCAGTTCTTC | CASSCLGETCNEQFF
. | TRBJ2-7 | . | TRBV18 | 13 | TGTGCCAGCTCACCGGTTGGGGCTTACGAGCAGTACTTC | CASSPVGAYEQYF
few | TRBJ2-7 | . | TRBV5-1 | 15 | TGCGCCAGCAGCTTGGCTTTGGGGGATTCCTACGAGCAGTACTTC | CASSLALGDSYEQYF
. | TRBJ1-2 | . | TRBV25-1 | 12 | TGTGCCAGCAGTGTCGGGTTCCTCGGCTACACCTTC | CASSVGFLGYTF
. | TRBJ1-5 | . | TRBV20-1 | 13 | TGCAGTGCCTCTAGACAGGGCAATCAGCCCCAGCATTTT | CSASRQGNQPQHF
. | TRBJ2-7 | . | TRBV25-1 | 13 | TGTGCCAGCAGCCAGGGGTTAAACTACGAGCAGTACTTC | CASSQGLNYEQYF
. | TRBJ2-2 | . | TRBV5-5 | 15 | TGTGCCAGCAGCTTGCTATTCGAGGGAACCGGGGAGCTGTTTTTT | CASSLLFEGTGELFF
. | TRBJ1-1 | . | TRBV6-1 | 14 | TGTGCCAGCAGTGAAGCGTGGGGTAGGACTGAAGCTTTCTTT | CASSEAWGRTEAFF
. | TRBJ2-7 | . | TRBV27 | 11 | TGTGCCAGTGGTGGTTTTTCCGAGCAGTACTTC | CASGGFSEQYF
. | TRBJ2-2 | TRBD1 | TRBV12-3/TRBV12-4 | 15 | TGTGCCAGCATTGGACAGGGGGCGCAAACCGGGGAGCTGTTTTTT | CASIGQGAQTGELFF
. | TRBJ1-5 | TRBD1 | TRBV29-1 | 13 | TGCAGCGTAGGACAGGGGCGGAATCAGCCCCAGCATTTT | CSVGQGRNQPQHF
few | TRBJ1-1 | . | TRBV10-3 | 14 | TGTGCCATCAGTGAGTTAGAAGCGAACACTGAAGCTTTCTTT | CAISELEANTEAFF
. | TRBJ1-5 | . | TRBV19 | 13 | TGTGCCAGTAGTATGAATAGGGAGGAGCCCCAGCATTTT | CASSMNREEPQHF
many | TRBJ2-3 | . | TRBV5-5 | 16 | TGTGCCAGCAGCTTGGTCAATCTGGTGGGCACAGATACGCAGTATTTT | CASSLVNLVGTDTQYF
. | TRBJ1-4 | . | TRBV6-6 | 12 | TGTGCCAGCAAGGCAGCTAATGAAAAACTGTTTTTT | CASKAANEKLFF
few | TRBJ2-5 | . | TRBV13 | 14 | TGTGCCAGCAGCCCCCGGGACTGGGACGGGACCCAGTACTTC | CASSPRDWDGTQYF
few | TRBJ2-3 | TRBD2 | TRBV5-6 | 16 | TGTGCCAGCAGCGAGGGACTAGCGGGAGGCCCTCATACGCAGTATTTT | CASSEGLAGGPHTQYF
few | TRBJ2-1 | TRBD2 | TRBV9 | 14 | TGTGCCAGCAGCGTCCTGACTAGCGGCAATGAGCAGTTCTTC | CASSVLTSGNEQFF
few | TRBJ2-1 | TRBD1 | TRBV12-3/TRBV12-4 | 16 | TGTGCCAGCAGTTTAGCCGGTGGACAGGCACCCAATGAGCAGTTCTTC | CASSLAGGQAPNEQFF
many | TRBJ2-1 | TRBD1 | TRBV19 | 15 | TGTGCCAGTAGTAGGGTCGGACAGGGAGCTGATGAGCAGTTCTTC | CASSRVGQGADEQFF
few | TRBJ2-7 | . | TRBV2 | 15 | TGTGCCAGCGTAGACTGGGACATTTCTCTTGGTGAGCAGTACTTC | CASVDWDISLGEQYF
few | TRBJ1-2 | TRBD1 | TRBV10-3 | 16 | TGTGCCATCAGTGAGGCCAGGGGGCCGTCTAACTATGGCTACACCTTC | CAISEARGPSNYGYTF
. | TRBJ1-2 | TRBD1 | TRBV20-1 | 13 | TGCAGTGCTAACGACAGGGGGATTGATGGCTACACCTTC | CSANDRGIDGYTF
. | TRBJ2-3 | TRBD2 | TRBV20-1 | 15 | TGCAGTGCTAGTGCTAGCGGGAGGGCCGTAGATACGCAGTATTTT | CSASASGRAVDTQYF
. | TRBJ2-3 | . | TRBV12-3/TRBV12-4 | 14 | TGTGCCAGCAGCCCCCTAGGGTCTAAGGATACGCAGTATTTT | CASSPLGSKDTQYF
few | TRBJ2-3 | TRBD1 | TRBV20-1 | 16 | TGCAGTGCTCCGGGGACCGGGACAGGGCGGACAGATACGCAGTATTTT | CSAPGTGTGRTDTQYF